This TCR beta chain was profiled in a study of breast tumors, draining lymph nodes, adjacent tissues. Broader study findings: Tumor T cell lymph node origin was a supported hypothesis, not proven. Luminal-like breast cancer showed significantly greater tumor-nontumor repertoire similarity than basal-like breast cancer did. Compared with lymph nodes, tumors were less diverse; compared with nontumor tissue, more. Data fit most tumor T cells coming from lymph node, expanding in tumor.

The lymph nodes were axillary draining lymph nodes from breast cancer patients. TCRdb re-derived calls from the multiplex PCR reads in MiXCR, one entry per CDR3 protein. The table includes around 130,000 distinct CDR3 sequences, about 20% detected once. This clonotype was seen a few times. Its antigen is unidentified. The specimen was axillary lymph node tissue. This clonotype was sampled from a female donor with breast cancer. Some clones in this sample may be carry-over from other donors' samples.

The CDR3 loop reads CASSNRTGGTDTQYF. The DNA of the CDR3 is TGTGCCAGCAGTAATCGGACAGGGGGCACAGATACGCAGTATTTT. The V call is TRBV27, the J call TRBJ2-3; 9 bases match TRBD1. The J segment lost 1 base and the V segment lost 5 bases, leaving 4 bases of the junction unmatched. The CDR3 totals 15 residues. Germline V lookup: CDR1 MNHEY, CDR2 SMNVEV (reference sequence).